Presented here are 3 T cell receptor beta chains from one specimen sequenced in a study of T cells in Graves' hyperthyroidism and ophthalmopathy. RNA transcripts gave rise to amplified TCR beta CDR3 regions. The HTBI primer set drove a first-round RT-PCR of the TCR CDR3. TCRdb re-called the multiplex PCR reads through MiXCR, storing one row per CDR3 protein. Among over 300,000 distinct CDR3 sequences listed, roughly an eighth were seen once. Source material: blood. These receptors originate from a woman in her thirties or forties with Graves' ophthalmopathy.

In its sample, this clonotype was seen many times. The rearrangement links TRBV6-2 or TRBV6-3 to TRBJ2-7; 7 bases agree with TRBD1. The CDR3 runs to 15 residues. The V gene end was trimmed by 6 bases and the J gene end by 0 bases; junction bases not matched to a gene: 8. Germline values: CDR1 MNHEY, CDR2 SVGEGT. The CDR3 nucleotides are TGTGCCAGCAGGCAGAACCGGGACAGCTCCTACGAGCAGTACTTC. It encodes CASRQNRDSSYEQYF.

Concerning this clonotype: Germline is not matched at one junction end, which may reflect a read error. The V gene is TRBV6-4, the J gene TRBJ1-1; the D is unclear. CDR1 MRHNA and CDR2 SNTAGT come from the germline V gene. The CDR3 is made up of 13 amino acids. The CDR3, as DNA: TGTGGCAGCAATGCTGAAGGGAACACTGAAGCTTTCTTT. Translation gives CGSNAEGNTEAFF.

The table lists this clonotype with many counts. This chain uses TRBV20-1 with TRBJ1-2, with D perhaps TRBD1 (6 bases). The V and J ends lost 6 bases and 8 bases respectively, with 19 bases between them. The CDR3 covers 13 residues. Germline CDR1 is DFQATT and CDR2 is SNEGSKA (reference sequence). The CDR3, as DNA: TGCAGTGCGAATCACTACATGGACAGCGGCTACACCTTC. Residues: CSANHYMDSGYTF.